This T cell receptor (beta chain) was sequenced in a study of CD8 T cell repertoires and HIV-1 epitope variants. Study-level information: Twenty-five autologous and known Gag and Nef epitope variant peptides each stimulated T cells separately. Epitopes were three Gag families plus Nef HW9 and YT9.

This CDR3 contains 16 residues. Germline values: CDR1 SGHNT, CDR2 YENEEA. J was trimmed by 7 bases and V by 5 bases; bases with no gene match: 12. Some clones are missing from TCRdb's copy, which holds only in-frame ones; the method was immunoSEQ multiplex PCR. The sample shows 5,500 or so clones, around 70% of them seen only once. Turning to this clone: Antigen unknown.

Sequenced sample: cultured CD8+ T cells derived from PBMCs. This sequence joins TRBV11-3 and TRBJ2-2; 8 nucleotides agree with TRBD1. The TCR was taken from a male donor with HIV. CDR3 in amino acids: CASSLRAGGSGGELFF. In nucleotides, the CDR3 is TGTGCCAGCAGCCTAAGGGCAGGGGGCAGCGGCGGGGAGCTGTTTTTT.